This is a list of T cell receptor beta chains from one sample in a study of graft-versus-host responses after intestinal transplantation. Here immunoSEQ multiplex PCR was the method, and the copy in TCRdb shows in-frame clones only, minus some. The sample consists of almost 55,000 clones, around 90% of them appearing once. This specimen was PBMCs, taken 650 to 670 days after intestinal transplant. The receptors come from a human patient who received an intestinal transplant, so some T cells may come from the graft donor. The CDR3 runs from the conserved cysteine through the conserved F or W. Each record gives: V gene, J gene, CDR3 protein.

v_gene: TRBV12-5; j_gene: TRBJ2-1; CDR3aa: CASGLIHNEQFF
v_gene: TRBV9; j_gene: TRBJ2-1; CDR3aa: CASSFGQGIYNEQFF
v_gene: TRBV5-5; j_gene: TRBJ2-5; CDR3aa: CASHLWLAGGPPGETQYF
v_gene: TRBV10-2; j_gene: TRBJ1-5; CDR3aa: CASSESVGPQHF
v_gene: TRBV5-4; j_gene: TRBJ2-1; CDR3aa: CASSLVQEYNEQFF
v_gene: TRBV6-6; j_gene: TRBJ2-3; CDR3aa: CASSYSGPVTDTQYF
v_gene: TRBV15; j_gene: TRBJ1-1; CDR3aa: CATSRDRGGAAEAFF
v_gene: TRBV5-6; j_gene: TRBJ1-3; CDR3aa: CASSSRTGSSGNTIYF
v_gene: TRBV11-3; j_gene: TRBJ2-5; CDR3aa: CASRRTAAETQYF
v_gene: TRBV19; j_gene: TRBJ1-5; CDR3aa: CASSVQGSHQPQHF
v_gene: TRBV4-1; j_gene: TRBJ2-1; CDR3aa: CASSQDTGTGNEQFF
v_gene: TRBV29-1; j_gene: TRBJ2-7; CDR3aa: CSVRQEAAQSYEQYF
v_gene: TRBV7-9; j_gene: TRBJ2-5; CDR3aa: CASSLDGGRRETQYF
v_gene: TRBV15; j_gene: TRBJ1-2; CDR3aa: CATSNDREGYGYTF
v_gene: TRBV5-1; j_gene: TRBJ1-1; CDR3aa: CASSIQVLNTEAFF
v_gene: TRBV9; j_gene: TRBJ2-3; CDR3aa: CASSVGLASTDTQYF
v_gene: TRBV5-4; j_gene: TRBJ1-1; CDR3aa: CASSLGVGSGDTEAFF
v_gene: TRBV21-1; j_gene: TRBJ1-1; CDR3aa: CASSIRDRGLPSMNTEAFF
v_gene: TRBV19; j_gene: TRBJ1-2; CDR3aa: CASSPGVGYGYTF
v_gene: TRBV7-2; j_gene: TRBJ2-5; CDR3aa: CASSYPGIRTQYF
v_gene: TRBV5-6; j_gene: TRBJ2-4; CDR3aa: CASHGWGSRNIQYF
v_gene: TRBV7-9; j_gene: TRBJ1-1; CDR3aa: CASSTHSPTLSEAFF
v_gene: TRBV5-1; j_gene: TRBJ2-5; CDR3aa: CASSFPGSETQYF
v_gene: TRBV11-3; j_gene: TRBJ1-6; CDR3aa: CASSSGGPPLHF
v_gene: TRBV6-5; j_gene: TRBJ1-5; CDR3aa: CASSSGNQPQHF
v_gene: TRBV10-2; j_gene: TRBJ1-2; CDR3aa: CASSGRDRGVMSYTF
v_gene: TRBV18; j_gene: TRBJ2-7; CDR3aa: CASSPVNSYEQYF
v_gene: TRBV6-5; j_gene: TRBJ1-4; CDR3aa: CASSYQGAEKLFF
v_gene: TRBV19; j_gene: TRBJ2-5; CDR3aa: CASRAYREARETQYF
v_gene: TRBV2; j_gene: TRBJ1-1; CDR3aa: CASNEVGEAFF
v_gene: TRBV7-9; j_gene: TRBJ1-1; CDR3aa: CASSSHSGEPLMNTEAFF
v_gene: TRBV14; j_gene: TRBJ1-6; CDR3aa: CASSQVSNSPLHF
v_gene: TRBV30; j_gene: TRBJ2-6; CDR3aa: CAWAPHPGANVLTF
v_gene: TRBV7-6; j_gene: TRBJ1-1; CDR3aa: CASSLNGDRGVMNTEAFF
v_gene: TRBV10-3; j_gene: TRBJ1-2; CDR3aa: CAISEAGTGSGYTF
v_gene: TRBV6-1; j_gene: TRBJ1-5; CDR3aa: CASKVVSNQPQHF
v_gene: TRBV7-8; j_gene: TRBJ1-3; CDR3aa: CASSLRGVYEGNTIYF
v_gene: TRBV10-1; j_gene: TRBJ2-3; CDR3aa: CASSDPQGSTDTQYF
v_gene: TRBV7-9; j_gene: TRBJ2-5; CDR3aa: CASSPTGEETQYF
v_gene: TRBV11-2; j_gene: TRBJ1-2; CDR3aa: CASSLRAGDHGYTF
v_gene: TRBV5-6; j_gene: TRBJ2-5; CDR3aa: CASSFSVIRGPQETQYF
v_gene: TRBV29-1; j_gene: TRBJ1-2; CDR3aa: CSVEGLSHGYTF
v_gene: TRBV5-1; j_gene: TRBJ2-7; CDR3aa: CASSSGAGGGYEQYF
v_gene: TRBV18; j_gene: TRBJ2-6; CDR3aa: CASSPRGLAGVSGANVLTF
v_gene: TRBV30; j_gene: TRBJ1-3; CDR3aa: CAWTGRNTIYF
v_gene: TRBV7-6; j_gene: TRBJ2-7; CDR3aa: CASRTGASYEQYF
v_gene: TRBV18; j_gene: TRBJ1-2; CDR3aa: CASSRDRSMDGYTF
v_gene: TRBV7-3; j_gene: TRBJ1-3; CDR3aa: CASSLSGPGNTIYF
v_gene: TRBV4-1; j_gene: TRBJ2-2; CDR3aa: CASSQSSGDIIGELFF
v_gene: TRBV10-3; j_gene: TRBJ1-5; CDR3aa: CAIWAEDVRAKQGVSNQPQHF
v_gene: TRBV6-6; j_gene: TRBJ1-3; CDR3aa: CASTASVGNTIYF